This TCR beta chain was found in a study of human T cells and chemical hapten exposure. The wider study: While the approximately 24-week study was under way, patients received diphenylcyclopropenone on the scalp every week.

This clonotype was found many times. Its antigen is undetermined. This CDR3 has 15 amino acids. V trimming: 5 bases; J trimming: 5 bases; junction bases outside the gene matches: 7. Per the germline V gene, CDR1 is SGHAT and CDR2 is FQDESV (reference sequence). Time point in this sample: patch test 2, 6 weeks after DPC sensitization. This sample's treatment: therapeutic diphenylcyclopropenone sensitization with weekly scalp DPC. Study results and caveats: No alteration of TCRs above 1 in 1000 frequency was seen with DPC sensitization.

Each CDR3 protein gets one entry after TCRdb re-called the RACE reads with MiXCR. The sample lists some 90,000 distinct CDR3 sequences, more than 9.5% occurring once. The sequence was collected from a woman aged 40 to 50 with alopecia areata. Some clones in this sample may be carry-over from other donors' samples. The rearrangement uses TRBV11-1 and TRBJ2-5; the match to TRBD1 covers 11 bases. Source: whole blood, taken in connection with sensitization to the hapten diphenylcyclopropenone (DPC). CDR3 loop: CASSPRTGGRETQYF. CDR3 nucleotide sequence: TGTGCCAGCAGCCCAAGGACAGGGGGCAGGGAGACCCAGTACTTC.